The 6 T cell receptor beta chains below all came from one sample that was sequenced in a study of regulatory T cells in long-lasting Graves disease. Construction of TCR beta libraries relied on iRepertoire HTBI primers and on Arm-PCR targeting CDR3 regions. TCRdb analysed the multiplex PCR reads with MiXCR anew, one entry per CDR3 protein. This repertoire shows approximately 360,000 distinct CDR3 sequences, about 12% found once; its top ten account for about 20%. Regarding time point: newly diagnosed GD, antithyroid drugs for less than 3 months. There was RNA extracted from PBMCs, and the TCR library was made from it. The same sample was also used in a study of T cells in Graves' hyperthyroidism and ophthalmopathy.

The sample consisted of peripheral blood mononuclear cells (PBMCs), taken at new diagnosis, from a patient treated with antithyroid drugs. These receptors originate from a young woman with Graves disease.

This clonotype occurred many times. The J gene is TRBJ1-1, the V gene TRBV11-2; D is undetermined. V gave up 0 bases and J gave up 4 bases, with 9 bases separating them. The germline V gene encodes CDR1 SGHAT and CDR2 FQNNGV. The CDR3 spans 14 residues. Here the CDR3 DNA reads TGTGCCAGCAGCTTAGAAGGAGGGCCCACTGAAGCTTTCTTT. Protein sequence: CASSLEGGPTEAFF.

This clonotype occurred many times. The rearrangement uses TRBV11-2 and TRBJ2-1, with 9 bases lining up with TRBD2. The CDR3 has 17 amino acids. V shed 3 bases, J shed 3 bases, and the junction held 9 bases outside the gene matches. The germline CDR1 and CDR2 sequences are SGHAT and FQNNGV. The DNA for the CDR3 is TGTGCCAGCAGCTTTAGTATTCTAGCGGGAATCTACAATGAGCAGTTCTTC. Encoded protein: CASSFSILAGIYNEQFF.

This clonotype was observed at least ten times. This chain connects TRBV7-2 to TRBJ1-1, with D uncertain. This CDR3 contains 12 residues. Germline V lookup: CDR1 SGHTA, CDR2 FQGNSA. Trimming took 5 bases from V and 6 from J, leaving 10 bases between them. The DNA for the CDR3 is TGTGCCAGCAGCGCGGACGGGTCTGAAGCTTTCTTT. Encoded protein: CASSADGSEAFF. The variable domain in full, completed from reference TRBV7-2 and TRBJ1-1, reads GAGVSQSPSNKVTEKGKDVELRCDPISGHTALYWYRQSLGQGLEFLIYFQGNSAPDKSGLPSDRFSAERTGGSVSTLTIQRTQQEDSAVYLCASSADGSEAFFGQGTRLTVV.

This clonotype showed up many times. J is TRBJ2-1 and V is TRBV15, with D tentatively TRBD2 (6 bases). Germline V gene data show CDR1 as LNHNV and CDR2 as YYDKDF (reference sequence). V lost 4 bases and J 8 bases, leaving 9 bases between the germline ends. CDR3 size: 12 residues. CDR3 region: CATSTRDYEQFF. The CDR3 DNA sequence: TGTGCCACCAGCACCCGGGACTATGAGCAGTTCTTC.

About this clonotype itself: A much larger clone sits a single nucleotide away, making a read error possible. No conserved phenylalanine or tryptophan is present at the end of the CDR3, so a read error is the likely explanation. This chain uses TRBV7-9 with TRBJ2-5, with D perhaps matching TRBD2 (5 bases). This CDR3 is built from 17 residues. Between the trimmed V and J ends, which lost 6 bases and 2 bases, there was a span of 22 bases. Per the germline V gene, CDR1 is SEHNR and CDR2 is FQNEAQ (reference sequence). The CDR3 DNA follows: TGTGCCAGCAGAGACCCAAATGGTCCGCCGGGGCAAGAGACCCAGTACCTC. Translation: CASRDPNGPPGQETQYL.

This clonotype was recorded many times. The chain employs TRBV6-1 and TRBJ1-5; TRBD1 is a possible D gene (5 bases). CDR1 is MNHNS, CDR2 SASEGT, per germline. Trimming stripped 5 bases from V and 9 bases from J, with 11 bases between. The CDR3 extends over 12 amino acids. In DNA, the CDR3 is TGTGCCAGCAGTAGCCAGGGACGGCCCCAGCATTTT. Protein: CASSSQGRPQHF.